This paragraph reports one T cell receptor (beta chain). Its antigen is as yet unknown. Using RNA transcripts as the source, TCR beta CDR3 regions were amplified. First-round RT-PCR of the TCR CDR3 relied on the HTBI primer set. Each CDR3 protein is one row after TCRdb ran MiXCR on the multiplex PCR reads. The sample consists of about 590,000 distinct CDR3 sequences, 15% to 18% of them appearing once. This entry comes from a study of T cells in Graves' hyperthyroidism and ophthalmopathy. Overall study context: Before treatment of any kind, peripheral blood was taken at initial diagnosis.

Study-wide findings and caveats: Blood also contained most expanded thyroid clonotypes above 0.001.

Investigators excluded patients with uncontrolled infection, other autoimmune disease, pregnancy or lactation. The clonotype was recovered from a young woman with Graves' hyperthyroidism. Sequencing was carried out using blood.

CDR3 nucleotides: TGTGCCAGTAGTATGGAGGGGATCGGCAATCAGCCCCAGCATTTT. Its protein product is CASSMEGIGNQPQHF. The chain has TRBV19 and TRBJ1-5, with D possibly being TRBD1 (5 bases). The CDR3 consists of 15 residues. Per germline, CDR1 LNHDA and CDR2 SQIVND (reference sequence). Between the trimmed V and J ends, which lost 3 bases and 2 bases, there was a span of 11 bases. The full variable domain, rest sourced from reference TRBV19 and TRBJ1-5, is DGGITQSPKYLFRKEGQNVTLSCEQNLNHDAMYWYRQDPGQGLRLIYYSQIVNDFQKGDIAEGYSVSREKKESFPLTVTSAQKNPTAFYLCASSMEGIGNQPQHFGDGTRLSIL.